These 17 T cell receptor beta chains were sequenced from one sample in a study of control samples from healthy donors and cancer patients. Profiling relied on immunoSEQ multiplex PCR, and the TCRdb table lists in-frame clones only, not all of them. Altogether some 410,000 clones are present, 75% to 95% being singletons, with the ten largest covering over 5.5%. Sequenced sample: PBMCs. These receptors were collected from a man aged 35 to 55 with head and neck cancer.

The chain is built from TRBV6-2 or TRBV6-3 and TRBJ2-7; no clear D. Germline CDR1 MNHEY, CDR2 SVGEGT. The CDR3 has 15 amino acids. The V end lost 5 bases, the J end lost 2 bases, and 16 bases lay between the germline ends. The CDR3 DNA reads as TGTGCCAGCAGTACATCGGCCAAGTCTCCCTACGAGCAGTACTTC. Residues: CASSTSAKSPYEQYF.

Concerning this clone: In the same sample, other DNA sequences code for this CDR3. The V call is TRBV28, the J call TRBJ2-1; 8 nucleotides match TRBD2. The germline V gene encodes CDR1 MDHEN and CDR2 SYDVKM. V was clipped by 5 bases and J by 3 bases; unmatched bases: 3. The CDR3 loop spans 14 amino acids. The CDR3 here is CASSRAGGYNEQFF. The CDR3 bases are TGTGCCAGCAGTAGGGCGGGAGGCTACAATGAGCAGTTCTTC.

This sequence joins TRBV15 and TRBJ2-7; D ambiguous. CDR1 LNHNV and CDR2 YYDKDF come from the germline V gene (reference sequence). V shed 0 bases and J shed 2 bases, with 8 bases lying between them. This CDR3 has 14 residues. CDR3 residues: CATSRDRATYEQYF. CDR3 nucleotide sequence: TGTGCCACCAGCAGAGATCGGGCCACCTACGAGCAGTACTTC.

The chain uses TRBV10-3 and TRBJ2-3; 10 nucleotides line up with TRBD2. The CDR3 runs to 15 residues. Trimming removed 6 bases from V and 4 bases from J; junction bases left unmatched: 7. Germline assignment: CDR1 ENHRY and CDR2 SYGVKD. This CDR3 reads CAIRRGLADPDTQYF. The CDR3 bases are TGTGCCATCAGGAGAGGACTAGCGGACCCAGATACGCAGTATTTT.

V is TRBV4-3 and J is TRBJ2-7; a weak D match, TRBD2 (6 bases). Germline CDR1 is LGHNA and CDR2 is YSLEER. Between the trimmed V and J ends, which lost 1 base and 0 bases, there was a span of 13 bases. The CDR3 contains 16 residues. The CDR3, as DNA: TGCGCCAGCAGCCAAGGCAAAGGACTACTCTCCTACGAGCAGTACTTC. Its protein is CASSQGKGLLSYEQYF.

This chain joins TRBV16 and TRBJ1-2; a weak D match, TRBD1 (6 bases). This CDR3 region has 14 residues. Germline CDR1 and CDR2: KGHSY and FQNENV. V dropped 0 bases and J dropped 8 bases, with 13 bases sitting between them. In nucleotides, the CDR3 is TGTGCCAGCAGCCAATCGAATACGGGGGCCGGCTACACCTTC. Translated, it gives CASSQSNTGAGYTF.

In regard to this clone: Other DNA sequences in the sample encode the same CDR3. This rearrangement joins TRBV5-4 to TRBJ1-5, with a tentative D call TRBD1 (5 bases). Germline-derived CDR1 and CDR2 are SGHNT and YYREEE (reference sequence). The ends were cut back, 0 bases at V and 7 bases at J, with 8 bases in the middle. This CDR3 spans 13 amino acids. CDR3 protein: CASSLGGDQPQHF. The CDR3 DNA sequence: TGTGCCAGCAGCTTGGGGGGGGACCAGCCCCAGCATTTT.

The CDR3 is CSVVQGSYEQYF. DNA for the CDR3: TGCAGCGTTGTGCAGGGCTCATACGAGCAGTACTTC. The chain employs TRBV29-1 and TRBJ2-7, with D tentatively TRBD1 (5 bases). The V end lost 4 bases, the J end lost 4 bases, and 11 bases lay between the germline ends. The CDR3 covers 12 residues. CDR1 is SQVTM and CDR2 is ANQGSEA in the germline V gene.

The chain employs TRBV5-1 and TRBJ2-3; the D gene could be TRBD1 or TRBD2 (5 bases each). The V gene lost 4 bases and the J gene lost 4 bases, with 7 bases spanning the gap. CDR3 length equals 12 residues. From germline, CDR1 is SGHRS and CDR2 YFSETQ. CDR3: CASSPGPDTQYF. For the CDR3, the DNA is TGCGCCAGCAGCCCGGGGCCAGATACGCAGTATTTT.

This clone was seen a handful of times. The chain links TRBV5-1 to TRBJ2-7; D might be TRBD1 (6 bases). The CDR3 contains 13 residues. V lost 4 bases and J lost 3, with 11 bases in between. Per germline, CDR1 SGHRS and CDR2 YFSETQ. CDR3 loop: CASSLTGFYEQYF. CDR3 in DNA: TGCGCCAGCAGCCTTACAGGGTTCTACGAGCAGTACTTC. The entire variable domain, with the rest obtained from reference TRBV5-1 and TRBJ2-7, is as follows: KAGVTQTPRYLIKTRGQQVTLSCSPISGHRSVSWYQQTPGQGLQFLFEYFSETQRNKGNFPGRFSGRQFSNSRSEMNVSTLELGDSALYLCASSLTGFYEQYFGPGTRLTVT.

The J gene is TRBJ2-1, the V gene TRBV9; D may correspond to TRBD1 or TRBD2 (6 bases each). The V gene's germline CDR1 is SGDLS and CDR2 YYNGEE. The V gene lost 4 bases and the J gene lost 2 bases, with 16 bases spanning the gap. The CDR3 has 16 amino acids. The CDR3 DNA follows: TGTGCCAGCAGCAGGGGGGCCCTGAGGCCCTACAATGAGCAGTTCTTC. Translation: CASSRGALRPYNEQFF.

About this clone: The same CDR3 arises from other DNA sequences in this sample as well. The rearrangement links TRBV10-2 to TRBJ2-1; TRBD2 might be the D (5 bases). There are 15 residues in the CDR3. Germline CDR1 is WSHSY and CDR2 is SAAADI. Trimming pared 6 bases from V and 0 bases from J, leaving 12 bases between. The CDR3 protein is CASSESGDSYNEQFF. CDR3 DNA: TGCGCCAGCAGCGAAAGCGGAGACTCCTACAATGAGCAGTTCTTC.

This chain links TRBV3-1 (or the pseudogene TRBV3-2) with TRBJ2-1, with 11 nucleotides matching TRBD2. Germline V gene sequence: CDR1 LGHDT, CDR2 YNNKEL (reference sequence). J lost 0 bases, V lost 3 bases, and 4 bases had no gene match. This CDR3 has 17 residues. The CDR3 DNA sequence: TGTGCCAGCAGCCATCCAACTAGCGGGGGCTCCTACAATGAGCAGTTCTTC. Translation: CASSHPTSGGSYNEQFF.

This chain uses TRBV7-2 with TRBJ2-3, with TRBD2 identical over 12 bases. Germline lookup yields CDR1 SGHTA and CDR2 FQGNSA. After removal of 5 bases from V and 1 base from J, the junction contained 7 bases not matched to a gene. CDR3 size: 17 residues. This chain's CDR3 is CASSRAWTSGGTDTQYF. The CDR3 DNA sequence: TGTGCCAGCAGCAGGGCCTGGACTAGCGGGGGCACAGATACGCAGTATTTT. Together with reference TRBV7-2 and TRBJ2-3, the CDR3 gives the full variable domain: GAGVSQSPSNKVTEKGKDVELRCDPISGHTALYWYRQSLGQGLEFLIYFQGNSAPDKSGLPSDRFSAERTGGSVSTLTIQRTQQEDSAVYLCASSRAWTSGGTDTQYFGPGTRLTVL.

The chain carries TRBV28 and TRBJ1-2; D remains ambiguous. CDR3 length: 13 residues. The V and J ends lost 7 bases and 0 bases respectively, with 9 bases between them. The germline CDR1 and CDR2 sequences are MDHEN and SYDVKM. The CDR3 here is CASTLSANYGYTF. The DNA of the CDR3 is TGTGCCAGCACCCTGTCAGCTAACTATGGCTACACCTTC.

This clone was picked up many times. The chain is built from TRBV6-5 and TRBJ1-2, with 7 bases matching TRBD1. This CDR3 comprises 13 residues. Trimming at V came to 7 bases and at J to 4 bases, leaving 6 bases not matched to a gene. Germline V lookup: CDR1 MNHEY, CDR2 SVGAGI. The CDR3 DNA reads TGTGCCAGCATAGAGAGGGACAGCTATGGCTACACCTTC. This sequence encodes CASIERDSYGYTF.

The gene calls are TRBV27 and TRBJ2-6; D is possibly TRBD2 (6 bases). This CDR3 has 17 residues. Trimming shortened V by 5 bases and J by 3 bases, and 17 bases separated the two germline ends. The germline V gene has CDR1 MNHEY and CDR2 SMNVEV (reference sequence). The CDR3 reads CASSPGGPVFGANVLTF. In nucleotides, the CDR3 is TGTGCCAGCAGTCCCGGGGGACCCGTTTTTGGGGCCAACGTCCTGACTTTC.